One and the same sample provided the 15 T cell receptor beta chains below, sequenced in a study of immune cell composition in non-small cell lung cancer. Generated by immunoSEQ multiplex PCR, the TCRdb table keeps only in-frame clones and is missing some. The table includes approximately 3,500 clones, just under 75% detected once. Input material: lung tumor tissue. These TCRs come from a human donor with non-small cell lung cancer.

Worth noting for this clone: The junction shows a germline mismatch at one end, possibly a read error. The chain uses TRBV6-1 and TRBJ1-2, with 8 bases matching TRBD1. The germline gives CDR1 MNHNS, CDR2 SASEGT. The CDR3 length is 12 residues. This CDR3 is CASTLGQGTHGF. For the CDR3, the DNA is TGTGCCAGCACCCTCGGACAGGGAACCCACGGCTTC.

The rearrangement uses TRBV4-2 and TRBJ1-5, with 7 positions matching TRBD1. CDR3 size: 18 residues. J lost 3 bases, V lost 0 bases, and 11 bases had no gene match. Per the germline V gene, CDR1 is LGHNA and CDR2 is YNFKEQ. This CDR3 reads CASSQDLGGRDINQPQHF. In DNA form, the CDR3 reads TGTGCCAGCAGCCAAGATCTAGGGGGCAGGGATATCAATCAGCCCCAGCATTTT.

V gene TRBV28 combines with J gene TRBJ1-1; 10 bases are a match to TRBD1. Trimming removed 6 bases from V and 8 bases from J; junction bases left unmatched: 9. The CDR3 has 14 residues. CDR1 MDHEN and CDR2 SYDVKM come from the germline V gene. The CDR3 sequence: CASSLPGQGSEAFF. The CDR3, as DNA: TGTGCCAGCAGCCTCCCGGGACAGGGGAGCGAAGCTTTCTTT.

The rearrangement links TRBV7-9 to TRBJ1-6, with D unclear. Trimming removed 9 bases at V and 4 bases at J, with 7 bases between. The CDR3 totals 12 residues. Germline V gives CDR1 SEHNR, CDR2 FQNEAQ (reference sequence). CDR3 bases: TGTGCCAGGTACTTTTATAATTCACCCCTCCACTTT. This encodes CARYFYNSPLHF.

CDR3 in amino acids: CASAPLTDPLEQYF. DNA for the CDR3: TGTGCCAGTGCGCCCTTGACAGACCCCTTGGAGCAGTACTTC. V and J are TRBV19 and TRBJ2-7, with D possibly matching TRBD1 (5 bases). The V gene lost 8 bases and the J gene lost 7 bases, with 21 bases spanning the gap. This CDR3 is 14 amino acids long. Germline V gene lookup returns CDR1 LNHDA and CDR2 SQIVND (reference sequence).

The chain links TRBV5-8 to TRBJ1-2; 9 nucleotides agree with TRBD1. The germline CDR1 and CDR2 sequences are SGHTS and YDEGEE. This CDR3 comprises 13 residues. J lost 8 bases, V lost 4 bases, and 6 bases had no gene match. The DNA of the CDR3 is TGTGCCAGCAGCACGGGACAGGGACGGGGCTACACCTTC. Protein product: CASSTGQGRGYTF.

J is TRBJ2-7 and V is TRBV5-5, with D maybe TRBD2 (7 bases). This CDR3 spans 18 amino acids. V shed 0 bases and J shed 2 bases, with 21 bases lying between them. Germline assignment: CDR1 SGHKS and CDR2 YYEKEE (reference sequence). CDR3 coding DNA: TGTGCCAGCAGCTTGGCCCCTTTCATGGAGGGGGGGACCTACGAGCAGTACTTC. Its protein is CASSLAPFMEGGTYEQYF.

The chain has TRBV5-1 and TRBJ2-2; D remains unclear. The V end lost 3 bases, the J end lost 0 bases, and 9 bases lay between the germline ends. CDR1 is SGHRS, CDR2 YFSETQ, per germline. The CDR3 loop spans 15 amino acids. The CDR3 region has the DNA TGCGCCAGCAGCTACTCTGCCGCGAACACCGGGGAGCTGTTTTTT. It yields the protein CASSYSAANTGELFF.

This clone was recorded only once. This chain links TRBV28 with TRBJ1-2; a weak D match, TRBD1 (6 bases). Germline V gene lookup returns CDR1 MDHEN and CDR2 SYDVKM. The CDR3 consists of 12 residues. Trimming removed 10 bases at V and 5 bases at J, with 14 bases between. The CDR3 sequence is CAMSDRFYGYTF. CDR3 coding DNA: TGTGCCATGTCGGACAGATTTTATGGCTACACCTTC.

This clone rates as large (0.1 to 1%). This chain connects TRBV2 to TRBJ1-5; perhaps TRBD1 as D (5 bases). The V gene's germline CDR1 is SNHLY and CDR2 FYNNEI. V was clipped by 3 bases and J by 4 bases, with 10 bases between them. The CDR3 contains 14 residues. DNA of the CDR3: TGTGCCAGCAGTGAGAGATCAGGGAATCAGCCCCAGCATTTT. This encodes CASSERSGNQPQHF.

The chain links TRBV19 to TRBJ1-4, with a tentative D call TRBD1 (5 bases). The CDR3 is 16 residues long. V lost 3 bases and J lost 0, with 11 bases in between. From germline, CDR1 is LNHDA and CDR2 SQIVND (reference sequence). The CDR3 DNA reads as TGTGCCAGTAGTATGGACACAAGAGCAACTAATGAAAAACTGTTTTTT. Translated, it gives CASSMDTRATNEKLFF.

The gene calls are TRBV6-6 and TRBJ1-1; a weak D match, TRBD1 (5 bases). This CDR3 region has 11 residues. The V and J ends lost 8 bases and 4 bases respectively, with 8 bases between them. Per the germline V gene, CDR1 is MNHNY and CDR2 is SVGAGI (reference sequence). The CDR3 loop reads CASYRSTEAFF. In DNA, the CDR3 is TGTGCCAGCTACAGGAGCACTGAAGCTTTCTTT.

In DNA, the CDR3 is TGTGCCAGCTCACCAAGGGAGGAAAAACTGTTTTTT. Amino acids: CASSPREEKLFF. The chain has TRBV18 and TRBJ1-4, with D unclear. The germline V gene encodes CDR1 KGHSH and CDR2 LQKENI. The CDR3 has 12 amino acids. Trimming removed 2 bases from V and 8 bases from J, with 6 bases in between.

The chain uses TRBV5-1 and TRBJ2-1, with TRBD2 matching 11 bases. There are 17 residues in the CDR3. Trimming removed 1 base from V and 8 bases from J; junction bases left unmatched: 11. The germline gives CDR1 SGHRS, CDR2 YFSETQ. This CDR3 reads CASSLRTSGSPGDEQFF. CDR3 coding DNA: TGCGCCAGCAGCTTGAGGACTAGCGGGTCCCCCGGAGATGAGCAGTTCTTC.

The V call is TRBV18, the J call TRBJ1-5; D gene ambiguous. Germline V lookup: CDR1 KGHSH, CDR2 LQKENI. This CDR3 is 15 amino acids long. V dropped 6 bases and J dropped 2 bases, with 14 bases sitting between them. Here the CDR3 DNA reads TGTGCCAGCTCTGAGGCTCCGGAAGGCAATCAGCCCCAGCATTTT. Its protein product is CASSEAPEGNQPQHF.